The 10 T cell receptor beta chains reported below all come from one sample, sequenced in a study of T cell responses to AZD1222 COVID-19 vaccine listed by TCRdb under 2021. Library construction relied on the immunoSEQ multiplex PCR assay. The immuneACCESS repertoire file appears here via TCRdb, limited to in-frame rearrangements. These files lack a portion of the clones; in checked studies, under half of the deficit traces to unresolved V genes, and the cause of the others is not known. The sample table contains more than 150,000 clones; only one count was recorded for about 85% of them. 5.5% to 8.5% of the sample is taken by the ten largest. Sample time point, as interpreted from the label and publication: sample from adult after SARS-CoV-2 infection, after symptom onset. Material: peripheral blood, obtained after recovery from COVID-19. The source is an adult who had recovered from COVID-19.

In DNA form, the CDR3 reads TGTGCCAGCAGACGCCTCTCTGGAAACACCATATATTTT. Translation gives CASRRLSGNTIYF. The V gene is TRBV6-5, the J gene TRBJ1-3; D unresolved. V was pared by 6 bases and J by 0 bases, with 6 bases between. The germline CDR1 and CDR2 sequences are MNHEY and SVGAGI. The CDR3 loop spans 13 amino acids.

The V and J genes are TRBV2 and TRBJ1-3; D call uncertain. CDR1 and CDR2 (germline): SNHLY, FYNNEI. The CDR3 has 12 residues. V was trimmed by 6 bases and J by 8 bases, leaving 11 bases between them. The DNA for the CDR3 is TGTGCCAGCAGGGAATTCCCTGACACCATATATTTT. Translating gives CASREFPDTIYF.

The CDR3 coding sequence is TGTGCCAGCACCTCCTCCTGGGGAGTTCGAAGGGCTTTCTTT. This encodes CASTSSWGVRRAFF. The chain combines TRBV7-9 with TRBJ1-1; D is ambiguous. This CDR3 is built from 14 residues. Germline V gene lookup returns CDR1 SEHNR and CDR2 FQNEAQ (reference sequence). V was shortened by 7 bases and J by 11 bases, with 23 bases between the two germline ends. The complete variable domain, with remaining parts taken from reference TRBV7-9 and TRBJ1-1, reads DTGVSQNPRHKITKRGQNVTFRCDPISEHNRLYWYRQTLGQGPEFLTYFQNEAQLEKSRLLSDRFSAERPKGSFSTLEIQRTEQGDSAMYLCASTSSWGVRRAFFGQGTRLTVV.

The chain combines TRBV19 with TRBJ1-1; the D is unclear. Germline loops: CDR1 LNHDA, CDR2 SQIVND (reference sequence). CDR3 length: 13 amino acids. V lost 2 bases and J 3 bases, leaving 7 bases between the germline ends. CDR3 amino acids: CASSISPDTEAFF. The CDR3, as DNA: TGTGCCAGTAGTATATCGCCTGACACTGAAGCTTTCTTT.

The V gene is TRBV28, the J gene TRBJ1-6; possibly TRBD1 for D (6 bases). Germline CDR1 reads MDHEN; CDR2 reads SYDVKM. This CDR3 is built from 17 residues. Trimming shortened V by 7 bases and J by 0 bases, and 16 bases separated the two germline ends. The CDR3 DNA reads as TGTGCCAGCACGGGGCAGGGGCGGTCCTCCTATAATTCACCCCTCCACTTT. Translated: CASTGQGRSSYNSPLHF.

The chain uses TRBV10-3 and TRBJ2-1; D is ambiguous. Germline CDR1 and CDR2: ENHRY and SYGVKD. V shed 5 bases and J shed 5 bases, with 4 bases lying between them. The CDR3 is 11 residues long. The CDR3 is CAISQHNEQFF. The CDR3 DNA follows: TGTGCCATCAGTCAACACAATGAGCAGTTCTTC.

The chain links TRBV19 to TRBJ1-1; D is unclear. Trimming took off 3 bases at V and 1 base at J, with 12 bases between the two ends. Germline CDR1 reads LNHDA; CDR2 reads SQIVND (reference sequence). The CDR3 is made up of 15 amino acids. The CDR3 DNA sequence: TGTGCCAGTAGTATTGGACCCCGGGGGAACACTGAAGCTTTCTTT. This codes for CASSIGPRGNTEAFF.

Written as DNA, the CDR3 is TGCGCCAGCAGCCCCTTGCCTTCAGGGGCCTCGGGTGGCTACACCTTC. It translates to CASSPLPSGASGGYTF. This chain uses TRBV5-1 with TRBJ1-2, with D possibly TRBD1 on 6 matching bases. The CDR3 extends over 16 amino acids. CDR1 is SGHRS, CDR2 YFSETQ, per germline. Trimming took off 4 bases at V and 7 bases at J, with 23 bases between the two ends.

V usage is TRBV2 and J usage is TRBJ2-7; D might be TRBD2 (5 bases). From germline, CDR1 is SNHLY and CDR2 FYNNEI. Trimming took 7 bases from V and 4 from J, leaving 14 bases between them. This CDR3 spans 13 amino acids. CDR3 sequence: CASKGLAAYEQYF. In DNA, the CDR3 is TGTGCCAGCAAAGGGCTAGCTGCTTACGAGCAGTACTTC.

In this sample, this clone turned up a few times. V and J are TRBV2 and TRBJ2-5; possible D gene TRBD2, 7 bases. V lost 5 bases and J lost 4, with 17 bases in between. The germline CDR1 and CDR2 sequences are SNHLY and FYNNEI. CDR3 size: 15 residues. The CDR3 nucleotides are TGTGCCAGCAGTACTGATTCGGGGGGCCCAGAGACCCAGTACTTC. It yields the protein CASSTDSGGPETQYF.